This T cell receptor beta chain stems from a study of response to subunit inactivated influenza vaccine. Trimming removed 4 bases from V and 8 bases from J; junction bases left unmatched: 13. The length of the CDR3 is 16 residues. Germline CDR1 is SGHKS and CDR2 is YYEKEE (reference sequence). Via MiXCR, TCRdb re-called the RT-PCR reads, giving one row per CDR3 protein. Here the sample spans around 490,000 distinct CDR3 sequences, 7.5% to 8.5% being singletons. The sample in question was PBMCs from blood, obtained less than 30 months after vaccination. This receptor was taken from a man in his fifties or sixties who received an inactivated influenza vaccine. The J gene is TRBJ2-1, the V gene TRBV5-5, with TRBD1 matching over 9 bases. DNA of the CDR3: TGTGCCAGCAGCGTATCCGGGACAGGGAGTCGGGATGAGCAGTTCTTC. It yields the protein CASSVSGTGSRDEQFF. The variable domain in full, with the rest retrieved from reference TRBV5-5 and TRBJ2-1, is DAGVTQSPTHLIKTRGQQVTLRCSPISGHKSVSWYQQVLGQGPQFIFQYYEKEERGRGNFPDRFSARQFPNYSSELNVNALLLGDSALYLCASSVSGTGSRDEQFFGPGTRLTVL.